This TCR beta chain was sequenced for a study of blood T cell repertoires in COVID-19. Study details: Both acute and convalescent COVID-19 samples were obtained from the United States, Italy and Spain.

The table came from immunoSEQ multiplex PCR; TCRdb's copy has only in-frame clones and leaves some out. The sample lists roughly 260,000 clones, about 90% occurring once. Input material: peripheral blood. This clonotype originated in a woman aged 45-59 years with acute or convalescent COVID-19.

The CDR3 nucleotides are TGCGCCAGCATCAGGAGGGACAGGGGGGGTGGCTACACCTTC. Protein product: CASIRRDRGGGYTF. This chain links TRBV4-3 with TRBJ1-2; 11 bases match TRBD1. Germline values: CDR1 LGHNA, CDR2 YSLEER. J gave up 7 bases and V 7 bases, and 8 bases lay outside the gene matches. CDR3 length: 14 amino acids.